The rows below give T cell receptor beta chains drawn from one sample of a study of T-cell memory formation after mild COVID-19. TCRdb re-called the 5' RACE reads through MiXCR, storing one row per CDR3 protein. The sample comprises around 530,000 distinct CDR3 sequences, about a fifth of which are singletons, and about 8.2% rests with the top ten. What was sequenced was PBMCs or a T cell subset sorted from them (not recorded which). The receptors come from an adult woman who had mild COVID-19 (a few samples of this study predate the infection). Cell type and time point are not known. The CDR3 runs from the conserved cysteine through the conserved F or W. The D gene is left open where the match is weak. Clone size, where shown, is once, few, many, or a class for clones that have expanded.

abundance	v_gene	d_gene	j_gene	CDR3nt	CDR3aa
-	TRBV24-1	TRBD1	TRBJ2-1	TGTGCCACCAGTGATTCCACAGGGGACGGATCCGGGATCGACAATGAGCAGTTCTTC	CATSDSTGDGSGIDNEQFF
-	TRBV21-1	-	TRBJ1-6	TGTGCCAGCAGCAAGAGTGGCGGGACAGGACCCAAACCCCTCCACTTT	CASSKSGGTGPKPLHF
-	TRBV6-1	TRBD1	TRBJ1-5	TGTGCCAGCAGTGAATTCGGGACAGGGGGGAATCAGCCCCAGCATTTT	CASSEFGTGGNQPQHF
-	TRBV6-5	-	TRBJ2-7	TGTGCCAGCAGGACTGGGGGCGAGGTTCCCTACGAGCAGTACTTC	CASRTGGEVPYEQYF
-	TRBV3-1	TRBD1	TRBJ1-1	TGTGCCAGCTTGGACAGGGTCGGGAGCGAAGCTTTCTTT	CASLDRVGSEAFF
few	TRBV10-3	-	TRBJ2-2	TGTGCCATCAGTGAGTCCAGGGGCCCCCGTGTCGCCGGGGAGCTGTTTTTT	CAISESRGPRVAGELFF
-	TRBV15	TRBD1	TRBJ2-7	TGTGCCACCAGCAGTAGGGACAGCAATTACTACGAGCAGTACTTC	CATSSRDSNYYEQYF
-	TRBV20-1	-	TRBJ2-2	TGCAGTGCTAGAGACGGGAGAACCGGGGAGCTGTTTTTT	CSARDGRTGELFF
few	TRBV12-3/TRBV12-4	TRBD1	TRBJ1-5	TGTGCCAGCAGTTTGGAGGGACAGAGGGCCAATCAGCCCCAGCATTTT	CASSLEGQRANQPQHF
few	TRBV24-1	-	TRBJ1-1	TGTGCCACCAGTGATAAGGACGCGAACACTGAAGCTTTCTTT	CATSDKDANTEAFF
-	TRBV10-2	TRBD2	TRBJ2-7	TGCGCCAGCAGAACCGGACTAGCGTGGGGCGAGCAGTACTTC	CASRTGLAWGEQYF
few	TRBV3-1	TRBD2	TRBJ2-7	TGTGCCAGCAGCCAAGAGGTAGCGGGAGACTACGAGCAGTACTTC	CASSQEVAGDYEQYF
few	TRBV3-1	TRBD2	TRBJ2-5	TGTGCCAGCAGCCAGCTACTAGCGGGAGAGGGTGAGACCCAGTACTTC	CASSQLLAGEGETQYF
-	TRBV9	-	TRBJ2-7	TGTGCCAGCAGCGTAGACGACAGGACCTACGAGCAGTACTTC	CASSVDDRTYEQYF
-	TRBV3-1	-	TRBJ2-7	TGTGCCAGCAGCCAAGAACGGTGGGAGCCCTCCTACGAGCAGTACTTC	CASSQERWEPSYEQYF
-	TRBV12-3/TRBV12-4	-	TRBJ1-2	TGTGCCAGCAGTTCCCCAGTCCCGCGGAGGGACTACACCTTC	CASSSPVPRRDYTF
few	TRBV20-1	TRBD2	TRBJ2-1	TGCAGTGCTACCATAGCGGGGGGGAACAACAATGAGCAGTTCTTC	CSATIAGGNNNEQFF
-	TRBV7-6	-	TRBJ2-3	TGTGCCAGCAGCTTACCTGGGCGAGATACGCAGTATTTT	CASSLPGRDTQYF
-	TRBV2	-	TRBJ2-3	TGTGCCAGCAGTGAGGGCAGGGGCGTATCCCGCACAGATACGCAGTATTTT	CASSEGRGVSRTDTQYF
few	TRBV7-9	-	TRBJ2-7	TGTGCCAGCTACGGGGCCCCCTACGAGCAGTACTTC	CASYGAPYEQYF
few	TRBV20-1	-	TRBJ2-1	TGCAGTGCTAGACAGGGACCTCTGACTCTGGTCTTC	CSARQGPLTLVF
few	TRBV19	-	TRBJ2-7	TGTGCCAGTAGTATGAGTTCTCCGCAATCCTACGAGCAGTACTTC	CASSMSSPQSYEQYF
-	TRBV5-1	TRBD1	TRBJ1-1	TGCGCCAGCAGCTTGGCCGGGGGACAGGTTAACACTGAAGCTTTCTTT	CASSLAGGQVNTEAFF
-	TRBV27	-	TRBJ2-3	TGTGCCAGCAGTTTATCGATAGCAAATACGCAGTATTTT	CASSLSIANTQYF
-	TRBV2	-	TRBJ2-1	TGTGCCAGCAGTGAGGGTTGGGAAGGGCAGTTCTTC	CASSEGWEGQFF
-	TRBV7-9	TRBD1	TRBJ1-2	TGTGCCAGCAGCCCTAAGGACAGGGGGCAAAGCACCTTC	CASSPKDRGQSTF
few	TRBV7-8	-	TRBJ1-1	TGTGCCAGCTCAGGGCAGCTGAACACTGAAGCTTTCTTT	CASSGQLNTEAFF